This T cell receptor (beta chain) stems from a study of blood T cell repertoires in COVID-19. The wider study: Italy, Spain and the United States were the sources of the convalescent and acute COVID-19 samples. The analysed material was cDNA or gDNA that came from T cells, B-cell-depleted T cells, or PBMCs.

The CDR3 has 15 amino acids. The V gene end was trimmed by 2 bases and the J gene end by 8 bases; junction bases not matched to a gene: 8. Germline assignment: CDR1 MGHDK and CDR2 SYGVNS. In the study's own analysis: Estimation of nucleated cell counts relied on the amplification of reference gene primers. The protocol was immunoSEQ multiplex PCR, while the TCRdb copy is restricted to in-frame clones and leaves out a portion. That table is the source of V, J and clone size, and D and trimming were worked out from the DNA. Of 200,000 to 300,000 clones listed, 88% are singletons. The receptor's source is a woman in her twenties or thirties with acute or convalescent COVID-19. The chain couples TRBV25-1 to TRBJ1-4, with TRBD1 matching over 7 bases. Sequenced input: peripheral blood. CDR3 amino acids: CASSEPTGIGEKLFF. CDR3 nucleotides: TGTGCCAGCAGTGAACCGACAGGGATAGGCGAAAAACTGTTTTTT. Filled out from reference TRBV25-1 and TRBJ1-4, the complete variable domain reads EADIYQTPRYLVIGTGKKITLECSQTMGHDKMYWYQQDPGMELHLIHYSYGVNSTEKGDLSSESTVSRIRTEHFPLTLESARPSHTSQYLCASSEPTGIGEKLFFGSGTQLSVL.